This entry concerns a single T cell receptor beta chain. The target antigen is unknown. The source of the sample is a study of PD-1 blockade in classical Hodgkin lymphoma. Every patient was affected by relapse after autologous stem cell transplantation, while exposure to brentuximab vedotin was not uniform. The repertoire was sequenced with immunoSEQ multiplex PCR; TCRdb's copy has only in-frame clones and lacks some. The data show about 100,000 clones, around 89% seen once. General study findings and limits: Nivolumab starters within 1 year of ASCT were excluded. Sources of repertoire differences remain undefined, possibly disease activity or prior therapy.

The sequences come from peripheral blood mononuclear cells (PBMCs), collected before the second cycle of nivolumab. The receptor comes from a human donor with classical Hodgkin lymphoma.

The CDR3 spells CASSLPTATIAYNEQFF. In nucleotides, the CDR3 is TGTGCCAGCAGTCTCCCGACCGCGACTATCGCCTACAATGAGCAGTTCTTC. The chain recombines TRBV27 with TRBJ2-1, with D perhaps matching TRBD2 (5 bases). Trimming shortened V by 5 bases and J by 2 bases, and 19 bases separated the two germline ends. This CDR3 region has 17 residues. Germline V gene data show CDR1 as MNHEY and CDR2 as SMNVEV (reference sequence).